This T cell receptor beta chain was found in a study of CD8 T cells in ankylosing spondylitis (dated by TCRdb to about 2017). For the wider study: To find TCR variants linked to disease, the study profiled T cell receptor beta repertoires in ankylosing spondylitis patients and healthy donors. Peripheral blood was sampled, and synovial fluid was additionally collected from ankylosing spondylitis patients. The full study cohort comprised 20 to 25 ankylosing spondylitis patients and approximately 100 healthy donors.

Paper-wide results and their limitations: Some TCR beta motif variants had previously been reported in synovial fluid and blood of reactive arthritis patients, which suggested common disease-initiation mechanisms. The disease-linked clones had a CD8+ phenotype and were found at relatively low frequencies in peripheral blood. Significant enrichment of the disease-linked clones was reported in matched synovial fluid samples from ankylosing spondylitis patients. A TCR beta motif made up of roughly eight highly homologous amino acid variants appeared to be characteristic of blood from ankylosing spondylitis patients.

From the cysteine up to the phenylalanine, the CDR3 has a length of 13 residues. Here the CDR3 DNA is all that survives: 39 bases in frame from base 1. CDR1 and CDR2, per the germline V gene, are MDHEN and SYDVKM. Germline trimming: 8 bases from V, 6 bases from J; junction bases outside gene matches: 10. The sequencer was an Illumina HiSeq 2500. Quantitative 5'-RACE with molecular barcodes was used to prepare TCR beta libraries. The study's processing was this. To identify disease-linked TCR variants, a new computational method was used, one built on a probabilistic model of VDJ rearrangement. The public reads were run again by TCRdb, first through fastp at Q25 and then through MiXCR, and only productive beta chains were kept. Here each entry gathers all rows of one CDR3 protein and keeps the most common genes and DNA. The V and J calls follow TCRdb's processing rather than the paper's. Here the sample has 750,000 to 850,000 distinct CDR3 sequences; about 12% occur a single time. Of the sample, 0.51% falls within the top ten clones.

Remarks on this clonotype: The antigen it recognizes is unknown. No much larger clonotype is one base removed from it; base qualities were not supplied.

This clonotype originated in a male donor with ankylosing spondylitis. Sample: blood, either unsorted or a sorted T cell fraction (not recorded which). The chain employs TRBV28 and TRBJ2-7; 7 bases in the junction line up with TRBD2. The CDR3 loop reads CASLEAGAIEQYF. The DNA sequence reads TGTGCCAGCTTGGAGGCGGGAGCTATCGAGCAGTACTTC.